These 8 T cell receptor beta chains were sequenced from one sample in a study of T-cell reconstitution after alpha-beta-depleted transplantation in children. Unique molecular identifiers tagged the TCRbeta library. TCRdb reanalysed the PCR reads using MiXCR and keeps one entry per CDR3 protein. The repertoire holds approximately 99,000 distinct CDR3 sequences, with approximately 6.9% as singletons. The sequencing here drew on PBMCs, mostly from graft donor cells, taken 360 days after TCRalphabeta/CD19-depleted stem cell transplant. The receptors derive from a male patient aged 2 to 9 who had a stem cell transplant for acute lymphoblastic leukemia, so the T cells may come from the graft donor.

The table lists this clonotype with a few counts. The J gene is TRBJ2-3, the V gene TRBV6-2 or TRBV6-3; 7 bases line up with TRBD1. CDR1 and CDR2 from the germline V gene are MNHEY and SVGEGT. The V segment lost 7 bases and the J segment 6 bases; nucleotides outside the gene matches: 10. The CDR3 totals 14 residues. The CDR3 is CASIRDRGADTQYF. In DNA, the CDR3 is TGTGCCAGCATCCGGGACAGAGGAGCCGATACGCAGTATTTT.

This clonotype has at least ten counts. The chain has TRBV7-2 and TRBJ2-1; 7 nucleotides match TRBD1. Germline V CDR1 and CDR2: SGHTA, FQGNSA. The J segment lost 8 bases and the V segment lost 5 bases, leaving 9 bases of the junction unmatched. CDR3 length equals 14 residues. CDR3 region: CASSDRTGGDEQFF. The CDR3 DNA reads as TGTGCCAGCAGCGACCGGACAGGTGGGGATGAGCAGTTCTTC.

This clonotype was picked up many times. The CDR3 here is CSARGLNYNEQFF. Here the CDR3 DNA reads TGCAGTGCTAGAGGACTAAACTACAATGAGCAGTTCTTC. The chain carries TRBV20-1 and TRBJ2-1, with D maybe TRBD2 (5 bases). Trimming shortened V by 1 base and J by 3 bases, and 7 bases separated the two germline ends. The CDR3 totals 13 residues. The germline gives CDR1 DFQATT, CDR2 SNEGSKA (reference sequence).

The sample holds many counts of this clonotype. CDR3 amino acids: CSAREGRESPHTGELFF. The DNA of the CDR3 is TGCAGTGCTAGAGAGGGCCGAGAGTCACCCCACACCGGGGAGCTGTTTTTT. V gene TRBV20-1 combines with J gene TRBJ2-2; D is ambiguous. The germline V gene encodes CDR1 DFQATT and CDR2 SNEGSKA (reference sequence). The V end lost 0 bases, the J end lost 3 bases, and 17 bases lay between the germline ends. This CDR3 has 17 residues.

This clonotype came up many times. V gene TRBV29-1 combines with J gene TRBJ1-1; D call uncertain. V was cut by 3 bases and J by 1 base, with 9 bases left in between. Germline CDR1 and CDR2: SQVTM and ANQGSEA. The CDR3 has 13 residues. CDR3 DNA: TGCAGCGTTGATGTTACAGCGAACACTGAAGCTTTCTTT. It encodes CSVDVTANTEAFF.

This sequence joins TRBV9 and TRBJ2-5; TRBD2 aligns across 7 bases. CDR1 SGDLS and CDR2 YYNGEE come from the germline V gene. The CDR3 is 14 residues long. Trimming removed 4 bases from V and 4 bases from J; junction bases left unmatched: 7. CDR3 loop: CASSPSGFRETQYF. The CDR3, as DNA: TGTGCCAGCAGCCCTAGCGGATTCCGAGAGACCCAGTACTTC.

At least ten counts were recorded for this clonotype. The chain employs TRBV29-1 and TRBJ2-1; 11 positions agree with TRBD2. After removal of 0 bases from V and 6 bases from J, the junction contained 1 base not matched to a gene. Per the germline V gene, CDR1 is SQVTM and CDR2 is ANQGSEA. The CDR3 loop spans 14 amino acids. The CDR3, as DNA: TGCAGCGTTGAAGAGCTAGCGGGAGGCAATGAGCAGTTCTTC. Translation gives CSVEELAGGNEQFF.

The genes are TRBV6-2 or TRBV6-3 and TRBJ2-1; 7 bases align to TRBD2. This CDR3 region has 13 residues. Germline CDR1 reads MNHEY; CDR2 reads SVGEGT. J was trimmed by 3 bases and V by 8 bases; bases with no gene match: 4. This CDR3 is CASSSGVYNEQFF. For the CDR3, the DNA is TGTGCCAGCTCTAGCGGAGTCTACAATGAGCAGTTCTTC.